This entry is about one TCR beta chain. The data were taken from a study of shared clonotypes between healthy human individuals. The V gene's germline CDR1 is SGHDN and CDR2 FVKESK. V shed 3 bases and J 4 bases; nucleotides not matched to a gene: 4. This CDR3 is 14 amino acids long. Using immunoSEQ multiplex PCR, the repertoire was profiled, and TCRdb retains in-frame clones only, with some absent. The sample includes roughly 500,000 clones, approximately 79% of them seen just once. The specimen was PBMCs. This rearrangement joins TRBV14 to TRBJ2-5; 8 bases fit TRBD2. The TCR originated in a woman in her 40s in good health. Some clones in this sample may be carry-over from other donors' samples. The CDR3 protein is CASSQRLALETQYF. As DNA, the CDR3 is TGTGCCAGCAGCCAGCGACTAGCGTTAGAGACCCAGTACTTC.